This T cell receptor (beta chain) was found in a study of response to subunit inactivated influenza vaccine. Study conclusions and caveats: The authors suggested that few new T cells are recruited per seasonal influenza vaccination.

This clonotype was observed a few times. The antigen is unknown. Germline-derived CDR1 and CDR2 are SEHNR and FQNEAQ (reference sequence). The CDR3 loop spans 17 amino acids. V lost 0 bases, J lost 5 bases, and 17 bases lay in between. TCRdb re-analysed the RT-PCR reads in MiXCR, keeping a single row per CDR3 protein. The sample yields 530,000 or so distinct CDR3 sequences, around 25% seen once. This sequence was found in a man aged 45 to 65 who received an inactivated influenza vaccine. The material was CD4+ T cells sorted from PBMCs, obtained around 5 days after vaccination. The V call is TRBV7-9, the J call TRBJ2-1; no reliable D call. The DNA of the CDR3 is TGTGCCAGCAGCTTAGCGGTTAGGCCAGAAAGCGACAATGAGCAGTTCTTC. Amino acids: CASSLAVRPESDNEQFF.